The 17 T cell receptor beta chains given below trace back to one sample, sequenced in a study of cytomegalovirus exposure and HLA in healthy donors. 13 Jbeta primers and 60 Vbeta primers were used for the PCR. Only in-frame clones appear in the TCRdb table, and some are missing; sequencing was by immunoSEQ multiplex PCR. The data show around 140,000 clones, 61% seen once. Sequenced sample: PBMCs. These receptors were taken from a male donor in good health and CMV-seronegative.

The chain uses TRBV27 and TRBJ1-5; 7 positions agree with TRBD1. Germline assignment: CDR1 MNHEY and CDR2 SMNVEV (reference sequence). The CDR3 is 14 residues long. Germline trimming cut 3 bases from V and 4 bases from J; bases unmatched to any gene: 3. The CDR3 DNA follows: TGTGCCAGCAGTTTTCAGGGGGGTAATCAGCCCCAGCATTTT. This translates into CASSFQGGNQPQHF.

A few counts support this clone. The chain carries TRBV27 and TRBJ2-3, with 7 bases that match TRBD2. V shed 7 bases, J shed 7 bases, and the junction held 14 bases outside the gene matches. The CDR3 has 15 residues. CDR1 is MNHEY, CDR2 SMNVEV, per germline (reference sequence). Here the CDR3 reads CASINTGTAGNTQYF. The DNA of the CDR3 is TGTGCCAGCATTAATACGGGAACAGCGGGAAATACGCAGTATTTT.

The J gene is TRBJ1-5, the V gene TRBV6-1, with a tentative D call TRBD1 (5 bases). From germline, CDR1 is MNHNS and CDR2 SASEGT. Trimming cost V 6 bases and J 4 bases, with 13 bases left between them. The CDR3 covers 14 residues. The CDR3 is CASSPSGENQPQHF. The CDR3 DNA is TGTGCCAGCAGCCCTTCGGGGGAGAATCAGCCCCAGCATTTT.

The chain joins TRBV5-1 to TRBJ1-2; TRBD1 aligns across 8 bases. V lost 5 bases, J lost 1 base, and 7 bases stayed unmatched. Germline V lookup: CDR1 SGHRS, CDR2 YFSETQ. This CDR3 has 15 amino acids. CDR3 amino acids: CASSAGGAGNYGYTF. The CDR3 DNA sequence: TGCGCCAGCAGTGCAGGGGGCGCGGGTAACTATGGCTACACCTTC. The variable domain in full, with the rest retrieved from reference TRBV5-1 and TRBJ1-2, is KAGVTQTPRYLIKTRGQQVTLSCSPISGHRSVSWYQQTPGQGLQFLFEYFSETQRNKGNFPGRFSGRQFSNSRSEMNVSTLELGDSALYLCASSAGGAGNYGYTFGSGTRLTVV.

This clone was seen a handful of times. The CDR3 region has the DNA TGTGCCAGCAGCACCAGTTATGTTTCGCGGTTGGGTTCGAATCAGCCCCAGCATTTT. This encodes CASSTSYVSRLGSNQPQHF. The chain has TRBV28 and TRBJ1-5; D call uncertain. The V end lost 6 bases, the J end lost 4 bases, and 28 bases lay between the germline ends. The CDR3 is made up of 19 amino acids. CDR1 and CDR2 (germline): MDHEN, SYDVKM.

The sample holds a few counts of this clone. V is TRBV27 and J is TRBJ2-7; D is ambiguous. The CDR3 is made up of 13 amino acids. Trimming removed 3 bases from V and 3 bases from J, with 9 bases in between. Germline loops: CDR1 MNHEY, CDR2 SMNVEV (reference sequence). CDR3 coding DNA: TGTGCCAGCAGTTTGTACAGAAACTACGAGCAGTACTTC. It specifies CASSLYRNYEQYF.

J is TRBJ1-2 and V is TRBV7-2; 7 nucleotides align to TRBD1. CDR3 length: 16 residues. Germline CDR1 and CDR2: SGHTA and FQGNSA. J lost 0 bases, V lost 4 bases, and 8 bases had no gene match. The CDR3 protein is CASSSWDSPTNYGYTF. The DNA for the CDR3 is TGTGCCAGCAGCTCATGGGACAGCCCAACTAACTATGGCTACACCTTC.

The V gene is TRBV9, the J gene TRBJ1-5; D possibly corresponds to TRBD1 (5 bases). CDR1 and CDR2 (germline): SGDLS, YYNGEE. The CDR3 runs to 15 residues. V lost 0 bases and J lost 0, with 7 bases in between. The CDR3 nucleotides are TGTGCCAGCAGCGTAGGGGGGGATAGCAATCAGCCCCAGCATTTT. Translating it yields CASSVGGDSNQPQHF.

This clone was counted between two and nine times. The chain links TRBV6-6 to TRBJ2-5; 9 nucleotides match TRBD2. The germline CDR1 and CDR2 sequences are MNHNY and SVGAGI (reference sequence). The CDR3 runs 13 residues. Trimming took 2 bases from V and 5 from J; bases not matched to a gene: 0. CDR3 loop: CASSYGLAETQYF. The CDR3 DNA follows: TGTGCCAGCAGTTACGGACTAGCGGAGACCCAGTACTTC.

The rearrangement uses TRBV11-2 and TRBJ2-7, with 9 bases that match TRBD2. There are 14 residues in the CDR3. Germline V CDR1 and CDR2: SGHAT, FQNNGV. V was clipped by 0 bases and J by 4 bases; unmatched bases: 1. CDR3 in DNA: TGTGCCAGCAGCTTAGAAGCGGGAGGATACGAGCAGTACTTC. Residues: CASSLEAGGYEQYF.

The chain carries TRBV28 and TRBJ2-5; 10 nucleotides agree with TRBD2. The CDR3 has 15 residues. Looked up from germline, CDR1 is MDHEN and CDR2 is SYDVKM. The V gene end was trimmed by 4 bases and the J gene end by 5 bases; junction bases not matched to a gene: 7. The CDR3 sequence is CASSSSGGASETQYF. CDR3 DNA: TGTGCCAGCAGTTCAAGCGGGGGGGCGAGTGAGACCCAGTACTTC.

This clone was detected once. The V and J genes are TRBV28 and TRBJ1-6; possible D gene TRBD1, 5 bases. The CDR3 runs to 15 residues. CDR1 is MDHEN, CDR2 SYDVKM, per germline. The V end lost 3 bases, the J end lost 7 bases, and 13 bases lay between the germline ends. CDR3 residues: CASSFLGSGNSPLHF. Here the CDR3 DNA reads TGTGCCAGCAGTTTCCTTGGGTCAGGGAATTCACCCCTCCACTTT.

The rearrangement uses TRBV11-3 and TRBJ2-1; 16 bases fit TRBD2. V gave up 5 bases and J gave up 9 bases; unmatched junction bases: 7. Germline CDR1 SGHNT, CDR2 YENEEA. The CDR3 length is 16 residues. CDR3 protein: CASSQGTSGGDSEQFF. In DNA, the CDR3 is TGTGCCAGCAGCCAAGGGACTAGCGGGGGGGATAGTGAGCAGTTCTTC.

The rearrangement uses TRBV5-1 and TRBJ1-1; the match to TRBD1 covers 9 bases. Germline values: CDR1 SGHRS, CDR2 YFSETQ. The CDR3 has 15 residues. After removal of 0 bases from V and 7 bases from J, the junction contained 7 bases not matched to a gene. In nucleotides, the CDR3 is TGCGCCAGCAGCTTGGGGGACAGGGAAGAGGTTGAAGCTTTCTTT. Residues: CASSLGDREEVEAFF.

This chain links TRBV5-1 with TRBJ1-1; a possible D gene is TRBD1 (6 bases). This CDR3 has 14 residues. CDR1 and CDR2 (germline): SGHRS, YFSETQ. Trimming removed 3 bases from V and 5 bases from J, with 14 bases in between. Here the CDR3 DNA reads TGCGCCAGCAGCTACGGGACAAAAAGGACTGAAGCTTTCTTT. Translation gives CASSYGTKRTEAFF. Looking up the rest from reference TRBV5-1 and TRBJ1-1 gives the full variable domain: KAGVTQTPRYLIKTRGQQVTLSCSPISGHRSVSWYQQTPGQGLQFLFEYFSETQRNKGNFPGRFSGRQFSNSRSEMNVSTLELGDSALYLCASSYGTKRTEAFFGQGTRLTVV.

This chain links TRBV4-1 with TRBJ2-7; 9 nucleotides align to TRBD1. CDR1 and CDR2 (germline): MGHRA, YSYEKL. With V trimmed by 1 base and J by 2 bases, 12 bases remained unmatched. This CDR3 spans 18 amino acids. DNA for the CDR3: TGCGCCAGCAGCCAAGGATTTAACTGGGACAGGGCGACCTACGAGCAGTACTTC. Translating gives CASSQGFNWDRATYEQYF.

The CDR3 protein is CASSYSQRLKGNTIYF. DNA of the CDR3: TGTGCCAGCAGTTACTCGCAGCGCCTTAAAGGAAACACCATATATTTT. The chain recombines TRBV6-5 with TRBJ1-3; no reliable D call. With 0 bases removed from V and 4 bases from J, the gap between germline ends came to 13 bases. CDR1 is MNHEY, CDR2 SVGAGI, per germline. This CDR3 spans 16 amino acids.